Below are 13 T cell receptor beta chains sequenced from a single sample in a study of blood T cell repertoires in COVID-19. Sequencing used immunoSEQ multiplex PCR; TCRdb keeps in-frame clones, though not all of them. The sample shows about 160,000 clones, around 87% of them seen only once. The specimen sequenced was peripheral blood. The receptor source for this set is a woman in her 70s with COVID-19, enrolled during active disease.

The J gene is TRBJ1-2, the V gene TRBV6-5; 8 bases fit TRBD1. The CDR3 is 15 residues long. Trimming at V came to 4 bases and at J to 2 bases, leaving 6 bases not matched to a gene. Looked up from germline, CDR1 is MNHEY and CDR2 is SVGAGI. CDR3 sequence (DNA): TGTGCCAGCAGTTCCACGTGGGACAGGAACTATGGCTACACCTTC. Its translation is CASSSTWDRNYGYTF.

The J gene is TRBJ1-2, the V gene TRBV18, with TRBD1 matching over 8 bases. Trimming took 3 bases from V and 4 from J; bases not matched to a gene: 1. Germline V gives CDR1 KGHSH, CDR2 LQKENI. The CDR3 contains 13 residues. The CDR3 region has the DNA TGTGCCAGCTCACCGGACAGGGTCTATGGCTACACCTTC. Its protein product is CASSPDRVYGYTF.

CDR3 loop: CASSIKSYSPSNYGYTF. The CDR3 DNA reads as TGTGCCAGTAGTATAAAGTCCTACAGTCCTTCTAACTATGGCTACACCTTC. The chain employs TRBV19 and TRBJ1-2; D unresolved. CDR3 length equals 17 residues. Germline V gene sequence: CDR1 LNHDA, CDR2 SQIVND (reference sequence). V was cut by 2 bases and J by 0 bases, with 16 bases left in between.

This clone has a single count. The chain joins TRBV19 to TRBJ2-5; tentative D call: TRBD2 (6 bases). The germline CDR1 and CDR2 sequences are LNHDA and SQIVND (reference sequence). The CDR3 is 15 residues long. The V end lost 1 base, the J end lost 4 bases, and 13 bases lay between the germline ends. The CDR3 DNA is TGTGCCAGTAGTATAGGGGTTGGAGGGCGAGAGACCCAGTACTTC. This gives the protein CASSIGVGGRETQYF.

J is TRBJ2-1 and V is TRBV12-3 or TRBV12-4; D is perhaps TRBD1 (6 bases). V was shortened by 5 bases and J by 9 bases, with 14 bases between the two germline ends. CDR3 length equals 13 residues. The CDR3 region has the DNA TGTGCCAGCAGTAACCACAGGGACCCTGAGCAGTTCTTC. This encodes CASSNHRDPEQFF.

This clone has a single count. The CDR3 coding sequence is TGTGCCACCAGCAGAGGAGGACAGCGGTACACTGAAGCTTTCTTT. This gives the protein CATSRGGQRYTEAFF. This chain uses TRBV15 with TRBJ1-1; weak D call: TRBD1 (6 bases). This CDR3 is built from 15 residues. Deletions cut 1 base from V and 3 bases from J, with 12 bases between. From germline, CDR1 is LNHNV and CDR2 YYDKDF (reference sequence).

Only one count was recorded for this clone. The chain recombines TRBV28 with TRBJ2-2; 10 bases are a match to TRBD1. Germline CDR1 is MDHEN and CDR2 is SYDVKM. The CDR3 runs to 16 residues. The trim removed 5 bases at V and 7 bases at J, leaving 10 bases unmatched. In DNA, the CDR3 is TGTGCCAGCAGTGCAACCGGGACAGGGGAGGTCGGGGAGCTGTTTTTT. Amino acid sequence: CASSATGTGEVGELFF.

The genes are TRBV18 and TRBJ1-1; D is uncertain. The CDR3 sequence is 12 residues long. Germline V CDR1 and CDR2: KGHSH, LQKENI. Trimming stripped 5 bases from V and 0 bases from J, with 4 bases between. CDR3 coding DNA: TGTGCCAGCTCATCCATGAACACTGAAGCTTTCTTT. It specifies CASSSMNTEAFF.

The chain combines TRBV6-5 with TRBJ1-1, with D perhaps TRBD1 (5 bases). Germline loops: CDR1 MNHEY, CDR2 SVGAGI. The CDR3 runs to 15 residues. V dropped 7 bases and J dropped 0 bases, with 15 bases sitting between them. This CDR3 reads CASIEQVPMNTEAFF. The DNA for the CDR3 is TGTGCCAGCATCGAACAGGTCCCTATGAACACTGAAGCTTTCTTT.

This chain joins TRBV11-2 and TRBJ1-5, with D unclear. V lost 1 base and J 4 bases, leaving 11 bases between the germline ends. Germline V gene sequence: CDR1 SGHAT, CDR2 FQNNGV. The CDR3 is 15 amino acids. In DNA form, the CDR3 reads TGTGCCAGCAGCTTAGCCCTTGGAGAAAATCAGCCCCAGCATTTT. This encodes CASSLALGENQPQHF.

The chain employs TRBV5-4 and TRBJ2-2, with TRBD2 matching 9 bases. The trim removed 4 bases at V and 3 bases at J, leaving 7 bases unmatched. Germline CDR1 reads SGHNT; CDR2 reads YYREEE (reference sequence). The CDR3 consists of 16 residues. CDR3 loop: CASSAKGGGDTGELFF. Written as DNA, the CDR3 is TGTGCCAGCAGCGCCAAGGGCGGGGGGGACACCGGGGAGCTGTTTTTT.

This clone has just a few counts. The chain recombines TRBV9 with TRBJ1-2; tentatively, D is TRBD1 (5 bases). Germline assignment: CDR1 SGDLS and CDR2 YYNGEE. The CDR3 length is 15 residues. The V end lost 0 bases, the J end lost 5 bases, and 14 bases lay between the germline ends. CDR3 sequence reads: CASSVGGPAGYGYTF. In nucleotides, the CDR3 is TGTGCCAGCAGCGTAGGAGGCCCGGCAGGGTATGGCTACACCTTC.

The genes are TRBV15 and TRBJ1-4; D gene ambiguous. CDR1 is LNHNV, CDR2 YYDKDF, per germline (reference sequence). Trimming shortened V by 5 bases and J by 3 bases, and 13 bases separated the two germline ends. This CDR3 has 15 amino acids. CDR3 bases: TGTGCCACCAGCGATGCCCCGCGGGCTAATGAAAAACTGTTTTTT. As protein: CATSDAPRANEKLFF. Full variable domain (rest looked up from reference TRBV15 and TRBJ1-4): DAMVIQNPRYQVTQFGKPVTLSCSQTLNHNVMYWYQQKSSQAPKLLFHYYDKDFNNEADTPDNFQSRRPNTSFCFLDIRSPGLGDTAMYLCATSDAPRANEKLFFGSGTQLSVL.